Detailed here is one T cell receptor beta chain. This sample was taken from a study of T cells expressing NK-cell markers. UMIs were included in TCR beta cDNA generated by 5'RACE template switching. Using the 5' RACE reads, TCRdb records one entry per CDR3 protein without DNA. The repertoire shows some 280,000 distinct CDR3 sequences; the top ten hold about 0.39%. The CDR3 consists of 14 residues. Germline assignment: CDR1 LGHDT and CDR2 YNNKEL (reference sequence). The sample was blood T cells: a sorted CD56 or NKG2C T cell subset, CD4+ or CD8+ T cells, or bulk PBMC T cells (not recorded which). This receptor was obtained from a man aged 18 to 29 in good health. The V and J genes are TRBV3-1 and TRBJ1-1. CDR3 in amino acids: CASSQDWAGRSAFF.